Below are 18 T cell receptor beta chains sequenced from a single sample in a study of blood T cell repertoires in COVID-19. Sequencing was performed with immunoSEQ multiplex PCR; in TCRdb, only in-frame clones are kept and a portion is missing. The table includes about 190,000 clones, 80% to 90% detected once. Sequenced input: peripheral blood. These receptors were collected from a man aged 25-45 years with acute or convalescent COVID-19.

As for this clone: A junction boundary mismatches the germline segment, possibly from a read error. The sample contains more than one DNA sequence encoding this CDR3. The chain employs TRBV28 and TRBJ1-5; unclear D gene. This CDR3 is built from 15 residues. Germline V gene lookup returns CDR1 MDHEN and CDR2 SYDVKM. The CDR3 spells CASSLVNIGGGAQHF. The CDR3 DNA follows: TGCGCCAGCAGTCTAGTTAATATAGGAGGTGGGGCCCAGCATTTT. The full variable domain, completed using reference TRBV28 and TRBJ1-5, is DVKVTQSSRYLVKRTGEKVFLECVQDMDHENMFWYRQDPGLGLRLIYFSYDVKMKEKGDIPEGYSVSREKKERFSLILESASTNQTSMYLCASSLVNIGGGAQHFGDGTRLSIL.

This chain joins TRBV14 and TRBJ2-7, with 7 bases aligning to TRBD2. CDR3 length equals 15 residues. Germline assignment: CDR1 SGHDN and CDR2 FVKESK. V was pared by 1 base and J by 5 bases, with 8 bases of the junction left unmatched. Here the CDR3 DNA reads TGTGCCAGCAGCCAAGGCGGGGGAGCAATCCACGAGCAGTACTTC. Translation: CASSQGGGAIHEQYF.

This clone was seen just once. This chain connects TRBV27 to TRBJ2-2; 10 nucleotides match TRBD2. The J segment lost 6 bases and the V segment lost 4 bases, leaving 2 bases of the junction unmatched. CDR3 length: 14 residues. Germline lookup yields CDR1 MNHEY and CDR2 SMNVEV (reference sequence). CDR3 nucleotides: TGTGCCAGCAGTTCCGGACTAGCGGCCGGGGAGCTGTTTTTT. This codes for CASSSGLAAGELFF.

The chain recombines TRBV7-9 with TRBJ2-2; 11 nucleotides match TRBD2. From germline, CDR1 is SEHNR and CDR2 FQNEAQ (reference sequence). V lost 4 bases to trimming and J lost 1 base; unmatched junction nucleotides: 2. There are 16 residues in the CDR3. CDR3 nucleotides: TGTGCCAGCAGCTCCGGGACTAGCGGGAACACCGGGGAGCTGTTTTTT. This codes for CASSSGTSGNTGELFF.

Only one count was recorded for this clone. The chain links TRBV9 to TRBJ1-2, with TRBD1 matching over 7 bases. The CDR3 runs to 14 residues. Losses at the gene ends were 4 bases for V and 3 bases for J; bases not matched to a gene: 6. Germline CDR1 is SGDLS and CDR2 is YYNGEE. The CDR3 loop is CASSQTGTDYGYTF. Written as DNA, the CDR3 is TGTGCCAGCAGCCAGACAGGGACGGACTATGGCTACACCTTC.

The chain links TRBV5-5 to TRBJ1-2; perhaps TRBD1 as D (6 bases). V lost 6 bases and J lost 4, with 13 bases in between. The CDR3 length is 13 residues. Germline-derived CDR1 and CDR2 are SGHKS and YYEKEE (reference sequence). CDR3 residues: CASNQQGSYGYTF. The CDR3 DNA reads TGTGCCAGCAACCAACAGGGTAGCTATGGCTACACCTTC.

J is TRBJ1-3 and V is TRBV7-2; possible D gene TRBD1, 5 bases. The CDR3 covers 15 residues. V shed 2 bases and J shed 4 bases, with 12 bases lying between them. CDR1 is SGHTA and CDR2 is FQGNSA in the germline V gene. In nucleotides, the CDR3 is TGTGCCAGCAGCTTAACCAGGGTAGGGGGAAACACCATATATTTT. It yields the protein CASSLTRVGGNTIYF.

In this sample, this clone turned up once. The V gene is TRBV25-1, the J gene TRBJ2-5; no firm D call. This CDR3 region has 13 residues. V gave up 7 bases and J gave up 3 bases, with 12 bases separating them. Per the germline V gene, CDR1 is MGHDK and CDR2 is SYGVNS. CDR3 in DNA: TGTGCCAGCATCAACGAGGCTAAAGAGACCCAGTACTTC. Translating gives CASINEAKETQYF.

This clone was detected once. This chain connects TRBV5-1 to TRBJ2-3; TRBD2 agrees at 12 bases. With V trimmed by 3 bases and J by 3 bases, 5 bases remained unmatched. Germline assignment: CDR1 SGHRS and CDR2 YFSETQ. The CDR3 sequence is 16 residues long. CDR3 residues: CASSSSGGAGTDTQYF. For the CDR3, the DNA is TGCGCCAGCAGCTCTAGCGGGGGGGCTGGAACAGATACGCAGTATTTT.

The chain carries TRBV6-1 and TRBJ1-6, with no clear D. V lost 2 bases to trimming and J lost 7 bases, with 6 bases between them. The CDR3 contains 13 residues. The germline CDR1 and CDR2 sequences are MNHNS and SASEGT. CDR3 DNA sequence: TGTGCCAGCAGTGAATCGCAGAATTCACCCCTCCACTTT. It is translated as CASSESQNSPLHF.

The V gene is TRBV5-6, the J gene TRBJ1-2; D not certain. Trimming took off 5 bases at V and 8 bases at J, with 10 bases between the two ends. The CDR3 has 11 amino acids. Germline CDR1 SGHDT, CDR2 YYEEEE. The CDR3 DNA sequence: TGTGCCAGCAGACGTGCTCGGGGCTACACCTTC. Its protein product is CASRRARGYTF.

V usage is TRBV6-5 and J usage is TRBJ1-5; D is undetermined. This CDR3 is built from 13 residues. Germline V lookup: CDR1 MNHEY, CDR2 SVGAGI. Trimming cost V 0 bases and J 7 bases, with 7 bases left between them. In DNA form, the CDR3 reads TGTGCCAGCAGTTACTCGATCAGACAGCCCCAGCATTTT. Translating gives CASSYSIRQPQHF.

The chain links TRBV24-1 to TRBJ1-5; perhaps TRBD1 as D (5 bases). The CDR3 is made up of 15 amino acids. Trimming left V 8 bases short and J 0 bases short, with 13 bases between. The germline V gene encodes CDR1 KGHDR and CDR2 SFDVKD. The CDR3 DNA follows: TGTGCCACCAACCGACAGAAAAATAGCAATCAGCCCCAGCATTTT. Protein product: CATNRQKNSNQPQHF.

The chain is built from TRBV6-5 and TRBJ2-7; possible D gene TRBD1, 5 bases. The CDR3 length is 13 residues. V dropped 5 bases and J dropped 5 bases, with 13 bases sitting between them. The germline CDR1 and CDR2 sequences are MNHEY and SVGAGI. The CDR3: CASSRLQGNEQYF. The CDR3 nucleotides are TGTGCCAGCAGTCGACTCCAGGGTAACGAGCAGTACTTC.

The rearrangement uses TRBV7-3 and TRBJ1-1; 7 bases line up with TRBD1. Germline V gene lookup returns CDR1 SGHTA and CDR2 FQGTGA. With V trimmed by 5 bases and J by 6 bases, 12 bases remained unmatched. This CDR3 contains 15 residues. As DNA, the CDR3 is TGTGCCAGCAGCCACCGACAGGGCGTAGGGTCTGAAGCTTTCTTT. It specifies CASSHRQGVGSEAFF. Supplemented by reference TRBV7-3 and TRBJ1-1, the full variable domain reads GAGVSQTPSNKVTEKGKYVELRCDPISGHTALYWYRQSLGQGPEFLIYFQGTGAADDSGLPNDRFFAVRPEGSVSTLKIQRTERGDSAVYLCASSHRQGVGSEAFFGQGTRLTVV.

Comments on this clone: Relative to the germline gene, one junction end is altered; a read error may explain this. V and J are TRBV9 and TRBJ2-7; D is perhaps TRBD2 (5 bases). Germline CDR1 is SGDLS and CDR2 is YYNGEE. CDR3 length: 13 amino acids. The CDR3 sequence is CASSVGIRGGIDF. The CDR3 DNA sequence: TGTGCCAGCAGCGTAGGAATAAGAGGAGGCATAGACTTC. Combining the CDR3 with reference TRBV9 and TRBJ2-7 gives the whole variable domain DSGVTQTPKHLITATGQRVTLRCSPRSGDLSVYWYQQSLDQGLQFLIQYYNGEERAKGNILERFSAQQFPDLHSELNLSSLELGDSALYFCASSVGIRGGIDFGPGTRLTVT.

The chain uses TRBV6-5 and TRBJ1-5; D might be TRBD1 (6 bases). The CDR3 spans 15 residues. Germline CDR1 reads MNHEY; CDR2 reads SVGAGI. V lost 5 bases and J 3 bases, leaving 14 bases between the germline ends. The CDR3 coding sequence is TGTGCCAGCAGTCTTTCCAGGGGACCCAATCAGCCCCAGCATTTT. This gives the protein CASSLSRGPNQPQHF.

The chain is built from TRBV25-1 and TRBJ2-2; possible D gene TRBD2, 5 bases. Trimming pared 2 bases from V and 4 bases from J, leaving 8 bases between. This CDR3 spans 14 amino acids. Germline loops: CDR1 MGHDK, CDR2 SYGVNS. CDR3 in amino acids: CASSEHGSTGELFF. CDR3 DNA: TGTGCCAGCAGTGAACATGGGAGCACCGGGGAGCTGTTTTTT.